This T cell receptor beta chain emerged from a study of cytomegalovirus exposure and HLA in healthy donors. Broader study findings: In a later analysis, productive TCRs from donors in an Asian-associated ancestry cluster reportedly carried fewer N-insertions than the cohort mean. In a later analysis, specific HLA alleles were associated with under 20,000 TCR beta sequences at a 0.05 false discovery rate. No immune exposure information besides CMV serostatus was available.

On this clone: The antigen is undetermined.

The PCR had 60 Vbeta and 13 Jbeta primers. Sequenced by immunoSEQ multiplex PCR; TCRdb stores in-frame clones only, minus some. The data hold some 200,000 clones, with more than 80% observed a single time. With V trimmed by 2 bases and J by 5 bases, 6 bases remained unmatched. CDR1 is GTSNPN and CDR2 is SVGIG in the germline V gene (reference sequence). The length of the CDR3 is 15 residues. The clonotype was recovered from a boy between 10 and 17 years old in good health and CMV-seronegative. Sequenced material: PBMCs. The chain combines TRBV30 with TRBJ2-5; 12 nucleotides match TRBD1. CDR3 amino acids: CAWSIGTGGRETQYF. In nucleotides, the CDR3 is TGTGCCTGGAGTATCGGGACAGGGGGCCGGGAGACCCAGTACTTC.